The source of this T cell receptor beta chain is a study of blood T cell repertoires in COVID-19. Original data processing: Reference gene primer amplification gave nucleated cell count estimates. Method: immunoSEQ multiplex PCR; TCRdb's copy keeps in-frame clones and lacks some. For V, J and clone size, that table is used; D and trimming come from the DNA. The repertoire holds approximately 150,000 clones, with around 90% as singletons. The J segment lost 0 bases and the V segment lost 2 bases, leaving 3 bases of the junction unmatched. Germline loops: CDR1 LGHNT, CDR2 FRNRAP. This CDR3 spans 17 amino acids.

Sequenced: peripheral blood. V gene TRBV12-5 combines with J gene TRBJ2-1, with 11 bases fitting TRBD2. The TCR comes from a human donor in a cohort sampled during active COVID-19. CDR3 DNA: TGTGCTAGTGGTTTGACTAGCGGGGGTAGCTCCTACAATGAGCAGTTCTTC. Encoded protein: CASGLTSGGSSYNEQFF.